A single sample is the source of the 21 T cell receptor beta chains below, sequenced in a study of blood T cell repertoires in COVID-19. Sequencing was performed with immunoSEQ multiplex PCR; in TCRdb, only in-frame clones are kept and a portion is missing. Seen here are around 100,000 clones, 75% to 85% observed once, and the top ten hold 7.9%. The source material was peripheral blood. The receptors were gathered from an older man with acute or convalescent COVID-19.

This clone is a singleton in its sample. The chain employs TRBV9 and TRBJ1-1; D is undetermined. V lost 1 base and J lost 1, with 5 bases in between. Looked up from germline, CDR1 is SGDLS and CDR2 is YYNGEE. The CDR3 consists of 13 residues. In nucleotides, the CDR3 is TGTGCCAGCAGCGTAAGCCCGAACACTGAAGCTTTCTTT. Protein product: CASSVSPNTEAFF.

This clone has only one observation. The chain couples TRBV12-5 to TRBJ2-1, with TRBD1 as a possible D gene (6 bases). The germline V gene encodes CDR1 LGHNT and CDR2 FRNRAP. This CDR3 contains 12 residues. V was pared by 7 bases and J by 10 bases, with 14 bases between. The DNA for the CDR3 is TGTGCTAGTGACCTCACAGGGTGGGAGCAGTTCTTC. It encodes CASDLTGWEQFF.

The rearrangement joins TRBV5-1 to TRBJ2-3, with TRBD1 matching over 9 bases. V shed 8 bases, J shed 5 bases, and the junction held 9 bases outside the gene matches. Looked up from germline, CDR1 is SGHRS and CDR2 is YFSETQ. The CDR3 loop spans 14 amino acids. Here the CDR3 DNA reads TGCGCCAGTAGCACAGGGGGCGCAGGAGATACGCAGTATTTT. Protein product: CASSTGGAGDTQYF.

For the CDR3, the DNA is TGTGCCAGCAGCTCCGGGTCGGCTTGGGAGCAGTACTTC. Residues: CASSSGSAWEQYF. The chain employs TRBV5-4 and TRBJ2-7; D unclear. The germline V and J ends were trimmed by 3 bases and 7 bases, with 14 bases remaining between them. The CDR3 spans 13 residues. Germline CDR1 reads SGHNT; CDR2 reads YYREEE (reference sequence).

The chain uses TRBV5-1 and TRBJ2-2, with 8 bases identical to TRBD1. The J segment lost 7 bases and the V segment lost 6 bases, leaving 11 bases of the junction unmatched. This CDR3 region has 15 residues. Germline V lookup: CDR1 SGHRS, CDR2 YFSETQ. CDR3 bases: TGCGCCAGCACTTCCCAGGGGGCGCTCGTCGGGGAGCTGTTTTTT. Its translation is CASTSQGALVGELFF.

The chain employs TRBV30 and TRBJ1-3, with D perhaps matching TRBD1 (5 bases). This CDR3 has 15 amino acids. Trimming stripped 0 bases from V and 1 base from J, with 10 bases between. Germline lookup yields CDR1 GTSNPN and CDR2 SVGIG (reference sequence). CDR3 DNA sequence: TGTGCCTGGAGTGTGGGCAGGGCGTCTGGAAACACCATATATTTT. It codes for CAWSVGRASGNTIYF.

The V call is TRBV6-6, the J call TRBJ2-3; TRBD2 matches 10 bases. The CDR3 totals 15 residues. V was clipped by 1 base and J by 6 bases; unmatched bases: 4. Germline lookup yields CDR1 MNHNY and CDR2 SVGAGI (reference sequence). CDR3 in DNA: TGTGCCAGCAGTTACTGGGGACTAGCGACGGATACGCAGTATTTT. Protein sequence: CASSYWGLATDTQYF.

This rearrangement joins TRBV10-1 to TRBJ2-3; D gene ambiguous. CDR1 and CDR2 from the germline V gene are WNHNN and SYGVQD (reference sequence). The V end was cut by 0 bases, the J end by 0 bases, with 4 bases between. The length of the CDR3 is 14 residues. For the CDR3, the DNA is TGCGCCAGCAGTGAGTCTTCTAGCACAGATACGCAGTATTTT. Translation: CASSESSSTDTQYF.

This clone was observed a few times. V is TRBV4-2 and J is TRBJ1-4; D may be TRBD1 (5 bases). This CDR3 comprises 15 residues. CDR1 is LGHNA and CDR2 is YNFKEQ in the germline V gene. Deletions cut 8 bases from V and 7 bases from J, with 20 bases between. As DNA, the CDR3 is TGTGCCAGCTACCAGGGAGGGCTGGGGTCTGAAAAACTGTTTTTT. Protein sequence: CASYQGGLGSEKLFF.

The chain couples TRBV19 to TRBJ2-3; TRBD1 is a possible D gene (6 bases). The V gene's germline CDR1 is LNHDA and CDR2 SQIVND (reference sequence). Trimming left V 7 bases short and J 4 bases short, with 15 bases between. The CDR3 extends over 14 amino acids. In DNA form, the CDR3 reads TGTGCCAGTACCCCACACAGGGCTGCAGATACGCAGTATTTT. Amino acid sequence: CASTPHRAADTQYF.

This clone appeared a single time. This rearrangement joins TRBV2 to TRBJ2-7; 9 nucleotides line up with TRBD2. This CDR3 has 14 amino acids. Looked up from germline, CDR1 is SNHLY and CDR2 is FYNNEI. V shed 6 bases, J shed 3 bases, and the junction held 6 bases outside the gene matches. In nucleotides, the CDR3 is TGTGCCAGCAGAGGCGCGGGAGGGCTCTACGAGCAGTACTTC. Protein: CASRGAGGLYEQYF.

This rearrangement joins TRBV30 to TRBJ1-4, with D possibly TRBD1 on 5 matching bases. This CDR3 is 14 amino acids long. Per the germline V gene, CDR1 is GTSNPN and CDR2 is SVGIG (reference sequence). Trimming shortened V by 2 bases and J by 7 bases, and 14 bases separated the two germline ends. The CDR3 protein is CAWSNGARIEKLFF. The DNA of the CDR3 is TGTGCCTGGAGTAATGGGGCGCGAATTGAAAAACTGTTTTTT.

The chain combines TRBV2 with TRBJ2-7; possibly TRBD1 for D (6 bases). V was cut by 2 bases and J by 4 bases, with 12 bases left in between. Per germline, CDR1 SNHLY and CDR2 FYNNEI. This CDR3 region has 14 residues. The CDR3 reads CASSERQGWYEQYF. DNA of the CDR3: TGTGCCAGCAGTGAACGGCAGGGGTGGTACGAGCAGTACTTC.

This sequence joins TRBV5-1 and TRBJ2-1, with TRBD2 matching 7 bases. The CDR3 is made up of 15 amino acids. Germline CDR1 and CDR2: SGHRS and YFSETQ. Trimming at V came to 4 bases and at J to 3 bases, leaving 7 bases not matched to a gene. The CDR3 loop reads CASSIASGHYNEQFF. The CDR3 DNA reads TGCGCCAGCAGCATTGCTAGCGGCCACTACAATGAGCAGTTCTTC. Together with reference TRBV5-1 and TRBJ2-1, the CDR3 gives the full variable domain: KAGVTQTPRYLIKTRGQQVTLSCSPISGHRSVSWYQQTPGQGLQFLFEYFSETQRNKGNFPGRFSGRQFSNSRSEMNVSTLELGDSALYLCASSIASGHYNEQFFGPGTRLTVL.

This clone appeared a few times. This chain connects TRBV5-1 to TRBJ2-7; TRBD1 matches 10 bases. Germline V gives CDR1 SGHRS, CDR2 YFSETQ. J was trimmed by 2 bases and V by 3 bases; bases with no gene match: 8. The CDR3 contains 16 residues. The CDR3 nucleotides are TGCGCCAGCAGCTCGGGGGGGACAGGGGCCCCCTACGAGCAGTACTTC. This translates into CASSSGGTGAPYEQYF.

The rearrangement links TRBV7-3 to TRBJ2-2; D remains ambiguous. CDR1 and CDR2 from the germline V gene are SGHTA and FQGTGA. The V end was cut by 5 bases, the J end by 3 bases, with 4 bases between. The CDR3 runs to 12 residues. The CDR3, as DNA: TGTGCCAGCAGCATAGACACCGGGGAGCTGTTTTTT. This encodes CASSIDTGELFF. Full variable domain (missing parts from reference TRBV7-3 and TRBJ2-2): GAGVSQTPSNKVTEKGKYVELRCDPISGHTALYWYRQSLGQGPEFLIYFQGTGAADDSGLPNDRFFAVRPEGSVSTLKIQRTERGDSAVYLCASSIDTGELFFGEGSRLTVL.

This clone was picked up a small number of times. The rearrangement links TRBV9 to TRBJ1-6; maybe TRBD1 (6 bases). CDR1 SGDLS and CDR2 YYNGEE come from the germline V gene. Trimming left V 4 bases short and J 14 bases short, with 22 bases between. The length of the CDR3 is 15 residues. The CDR3 nucleotides read TGTGCCAGCAGCAGTTCAGGGGCCCAGGTGTCGACCCTCCACTTT. Its translation: CASSSSGAQVSTLHF.

The chain employs TRBV30 and TRBJ1-5; D gene uncertain. Germline CDR1 reads GTSNPN; CDR2 reads SVGIG (reference sequence). The CDR3 loop spans 14 amino acids. Deletions cut 3 bases from V and 3 bases from J, with 12 bases between. The CDR3 loop reads CAWSHNGNNQPQHF. The CDR3 DNA is TGTGCCTGGAGCCACAATGGTAACAATCAGCCCCAGCATTTT. The whole variable domain, filled in from reference TRBV30 and TRBJ1-5, reads SQTIHQWPATLVQPVGSPLSLECTVEGTSNPNLYWYRQAAGRGLQLLFYSVGIGQISSEVPQNLSASRPQDRQFILSSKKLLLSDSGFYLCAWSHNGNNQPQHFGDGTRLSIL.

CDR3 sequence: CATSRVAGYEQYF. CDR3 bases: TGTGCCACCAGCAGAGTGGCAGGCTACGAGCAGTACTTC. V and J are TRBV15 and TRBJ2-7, with D uncertain. This CDR3 has 13 residues. Trimming took off 1 base at V and 3 bases at J, with 7 bases between the two ends. CDR1 is LNHNV, CDR2 YYDKDF, per germline (reference sequence).

The CDR3 region is CASSVGGDSPLHF. In nucleotides, the CDR3 is TGTGCCAGCAGCGTTGGGGGGGATTCACCCCTCCACTTT. This sequence joins TRBV9 and TRBJ1-6; possibly TRBD1 for D (5 bases). Trimming took off 2 bases at V and 8 bases at J, with 8 bases between the two ends. The CDR3 runs to 13 residues. Germline V CDR1 and CDR2: SGDLS, YYNGEE.

J is TRBJ1-4 and V is TRBV7-9, with 10 bases fitting TRBD1. V trimming: 3 bases; J trimming: 5 bases; junction bases outside the gene matches: 12. CDR3 length equals 18 residues. Germline CDR1 is SEHNR and CDR2 is FQNEAQ (reference sequence). Here the CDR3 DNA reads TGTGCCAGCAGCTTTTTTGCCTATTCGACAGGGGGCAATGAAAAACTGTTTTTT. It yields the protein CASSFFAYSTGGNEKLFF.